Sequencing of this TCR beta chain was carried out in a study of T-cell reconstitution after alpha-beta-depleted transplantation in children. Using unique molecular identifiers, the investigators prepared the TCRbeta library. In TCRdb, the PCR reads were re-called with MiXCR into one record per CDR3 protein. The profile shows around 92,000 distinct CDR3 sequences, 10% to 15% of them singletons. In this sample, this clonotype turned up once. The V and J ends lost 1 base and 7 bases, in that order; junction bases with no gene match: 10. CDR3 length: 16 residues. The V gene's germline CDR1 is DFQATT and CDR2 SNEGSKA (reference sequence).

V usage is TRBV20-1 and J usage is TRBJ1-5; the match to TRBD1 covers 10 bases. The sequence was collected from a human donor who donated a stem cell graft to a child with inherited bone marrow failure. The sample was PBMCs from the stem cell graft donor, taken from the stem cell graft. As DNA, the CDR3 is TGCAGTGCTAGAGTCTGGGGACAGGGGCTTTCCCAGCCCCAGCATTTT. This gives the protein CSARVWGQGLSQPQHF.